This T cell receptor beta chain was found in a study of vaccination and CD4 T cells after COVID-19. At the level of the study: Participants were given two doses of BNT162b2 or mRNA-1273 vaccine. At a median 72 days (range 14 to 241) after dose two, post-vaccine samples were obtained.

J gave up 5 bases and V 2 bases, and 10 bases lay outside the gene matches. Germline assignment: CDR1 MNHNS and CDR2 SASEGT. The CDR3 spans 16 residues. On this clonotype: Its specificity is unknown.

Treatment given: approximately nine-day PBMC culture with coronavirus spike peptide pools or control peptides (ViraFEST assay). Whole-study findings and limits: Spike mono-reactivity was found in 304 of the 307 vaccine-specific clones identified in convalescent patients.

The study sequenced cultured CD4+ T cell DNA using the Oncomine TCR Beta short-read assay. Genomic DNA was drawn out of CD4+ T cells grown in culture. TCRdb analysed the PCR reads with MiXCR anew, one entry per CDR3 protein. This table has 9,900 or so distinct CDR3 sequences, over 20% appearing once. The V and J genes are TRBV6-1 and TRBJ1-1, with 8 positions matching TRBD1. This TCR derives from a human donor who received a COVID-19 vaccine. The material sequenced was CD4+ T cells from blood, cultured in vitro, taken before SARS-CoV-2 vaccination. CDR3 loop: CASSESPRGLRTEAFF. The CDR3 DNA sequence: TGTGCCAGCAGTGAAAGCCCCAGGGGGCTGAGAACTGAAGCTTTCTTT.